Below are 12 T cell receptor beta chains sequenced from a single sample in a study of human T cells and chemical hapten exposure. Time point of the sample: pre-sensitization, week 0. Treatment here: therapeutic diphenylcyclopropenone sensitization with weekly scalp DPC. MiXCR, applied by TCRdb to the RACE reads, yields one record per CDR3 protein. There are more than 100,000 distinct CDR3 sequences in the sample; less than 15% occur only once, and 2.5% to 3% lies in the top ten. Sample: whole blood, taken in connection with sensitization to the hapten diphenylcyclopropenone (DPC). The receptors were sampled from a woman aged 18-29 years with alopecia areata. Some clones in this sample may be carry-over from other donors' samples.

V gene TRBV11-3 combines with J gene TRBJ2-2; 11 nucleotides agree with TRBD1. Germline V gene data show CDR1 as SGHNT and CDR2 as YENEEA. V lost 5 bases and J lost 7; bases outside the gene matches: 9. The CDR3 is 16 residues long. This chain's CDR3 is CASSLGQGASGGELFF. CDR3 coding DNA: TGTGCCAGCAGCCTCGGACAGGGGGCGTCAGGCGGGGAGCTGTTTTTT.

This clonotype was observed a handful of times. The chain is built from TRBV28 and TRBJ1-2, with no clear D. V lost 2 bases to trimming and J lost 4 bases, with 11 bases between them. This CDR3 has 14 amino acids. Germline V gene data show CDR1 as MDHEN and CDR2 as SYDVKM. The CDR3, as DNA: TGTGCCAGCAGTTTAAGGCAGTCATCCTATGGCTACACCTTC. It codes for CASSLRQSSYGYTF.

This clonotype came up a few times. This chain links TRBV6-2 or TRBV6-3 with TRBJ2-3, with D maybe TRBD2 (6 bases). The germline gives CDR1 MNHEY, CDR2 SVGEGT. V was shortened by 8 bases and J by 10 bases, with 16 bases between the two germline ends. The CDR3 consists of 12 residues. This CDR3 is CASGGRQRSQYF. CDR3 nucleotides: TGTGCCAGCGGAGGGAGACAGCGTTCGCAGTATTTT.

V is TRBV2 and J is TRBJ1-5; D unclear. The CDR3 is made up of 15 amino acids. Trimming left V 6 bases short and J 4 bases short, with 16 bases between. CDR1 is SNHLY, CDR2 FYNNEI, per germline. The CDR3 DNA reads as TGTGCCAGCAGCCCCGTGCTCCGGCGGAATCAGCCCCAGCATTTT. This encodes CASSPVLRRNQPQHF.

Ten or more counts support this clonotype. This rearrangement joins TRBV5-1 to TRBJ2-7; 8 nucleotides agree with TRBD1. The CDR3 is made up of 14 amino acids. Germline-derived CDR1 and CDR2 are SGHRS and YFSETQ. V shed 4 bases and J 1 base; nucleotides not matched to a gene: 4. In DNA, the CDR3 is TGCGCCAGCAGCAGCACAGGGGGATCCTACGAGCAGTACTTC. Its protein is CASSSTGGSYEQYF.

This clonotype was counted a few times. The chain uses TRBV18 and TRBJ1-1; D unresolved. The V gene's germline CDR1 is KGHSH and CDR2 LQKENI. Deletions cut 4 bases from V and 4 bases from J, with 10 bases between. CDR3 length: 13 residues. CDR3 coding DNA: TGTGCCAGCTCACGTCTAGAGACCACTGAAGCTTTCTTT. Its protein product is CASSRLETTEAFF.

V gene TRBV20-1 combines with J gene TRBJ1-4, with a weak D call TRBD1 (6 bases). The germline V gene encodes CDR1 DFQATT and CDR2 SNEGSKA (reference sequence). V lost 3 bases to trimming and J lost 5 bases, with 16 bases between them. The CDR3 spans 15 residues. CDR3 protein: CSASDTRGTNEKLFF. The CDR3 DNA follows: TGCAGTGCTAGTGATACCAGGGGTACAAATGAAAAACTGTTTTTT.

This clonotype was counted a few times. The chain combines TRBV6-1 with TRBJ1-1, with D unresolved. Looked up from germline, CDR1 is MNHNS and CDR2 is SASEGT. The CDR3 is 14 residues long. The ends were cut back, 5 bases at V and 6 bases at J, with 16 bases in the middle. The CDR3 protein is CASSSGRESPEAFF. The CDR3 bases are TGTGCCAGCAGTTCCGGGAGGGAGAGTCCTGAAGCTTTCTTT.

This clonotype was seen many times. The chain recombines TRBV7-6 with TRBJ1-4; 12 bases agree with TRBD1. The CDR3 extends over 16 amino acids. V shed 5 bases, J shed 6 bases, and the junction held 7 bases outside the gene matches. Germline-derived CDR1 and CDR2 are SGHVS and FNYEAQ. The CDR3 region is CASSTGTGGAYEKLFF. The CDR3 nucleotides read TGTGCCAGCAGCACCGGGACAGGGGGCGCGTATGAAAAACTGTTTTTT.

The CDR3 region has the DNA TGTGCCATCAGTGAGTCTTCGGACACTGAAGCTTTCTTT. Its protein product is CAISESSDTEAFF. This rearrangement joins TRBV10-3 to TRBJ1-1, with unresolved D. With 0 bases removed from V and 3 bases from J, the gap between germline ends came to 5 bases. Germline CDR1 and CDR2: ENHRY and SYGVKD. This CDR3 contains 13 residues.

This clonotype was counted once. V gene TRBV27 combines with J gene TRBJ1-1; 7 nucleotides align to TRBD1. The CDR3 consists of 12 residues. Germline lookup yields CDR1 MNHEY and CDR2 SMNVEV (reference sequence). After removal of 8 bases from V and 6 bases from J, the junction contained 6 bases not matched to a gene. CDR3 sequence: CASQDRAAEAFF. CDR3 bases: TGTGCCAGCCAAGACAGGGCGGCTGAAGCTTTCTTT.

The chain joins TRBV24-1 to TRBJ1-1, with D possibly matching TRBD1 (6 bases). Trimming pared 4 bases from V and 10 bases from J, leaving 9 bases between. Germline V gives CDR1 KGHDR, CDR2 SFDVKD. This CDR3 contains 11 residues. CDR3 coding DNA: TGTGCCACCAGTGACGGCAGGGGAGCTTTCTTT. Its translation is CATSDGRGAFF.